This T cell receptor beta chain was identified during a study of blood T cell repertoires in COVID-19. The overall study: PBMCs, B-cell-depleted T cells, or T cells were the source of the cDNA or gDNA that made up the material.

Trimming left V 1 base short and J 4 bases short, with 14 bases between. This CDR3 comprises 15 residues. Per germline, CDR1 LGHNA and CDR2 YNFKEQ. Authors' data handling: Estimation of nucleated cell counts relied on the amplification of reference gene primers. Sequencing used immunoSEQ multiplex PCR; TCRdb keeps in-frame clones, though not all of them. That table furnishes V, J and clone size, whereas the DNA furnished D and trimming. The table has approximately 400,000 clones, approximately 80% seen once. The chain combines TRBV4-2 with TRBJ2-7, with D perhaps TRBD2 (7 bases). The sample taken for sequencing was peripheral blood. The TCR originated in a human donor with acute or convalescent COVID-19. The donor label of this sample is uncertain. CDR3 region: CASSQVAGATYEQYF. In nucleotides, the CDR3 is TGTGCCAGCAGCCAAGTCGCGGGGGCGACGTACGAGCAGTACTTC.